This entry features one T cell receptor beta chain sequence. The sample comes from a study of OX40 agonist ivuxolimab in advanced cancers. At the level of the study: With ivuxolimab, an agonistic anti-OX40 (CD134) antibody, patients were treated. Under the entry rules, prior anti-PD-1, anti-PD-L1 or anti-CTLA-4 therapy was allowed, and roughly 39% had some.

Repertoires were generated with immunoSEQ multiplex PCR, while TCRdb's copy carries only in-frame clones and drops some. The sample comprises 80,000 or so clones, less than 95% of which are singletons, and 1.5% to 2% rests with the top ten. This CDR3 region has 16 residues. V dropped 0 bases and J dropped 4 bases, with 15 bases sitting between them. Germline V CDR1 and CDR2: KGHSH, LQKENI. The material was CD4+ or CD8+ T cells sorted from blood, obtained in a trial of the OX40 agonist ivuxolimab. The receptor was derived from an adult with an advanced solid tumor such as melanoma, head and neck, liver or kidney cancer. This sequence joins TRBV18 and TRBJ1-1; D may be TRBD1 (6 bases). For the CDR3, the DNA is TGTGCCAGCTCACCACCTTTAGGGGGGCAGGGCACTGAAGCTTTCTTT. Its protein is CASSPPLGGQGTEAFF.